The 29 T cell receptor beta chains presented below share a single source sample, sequenced in a study of T-cell reconstitution after alpha-beta-depleted transplantation in children. Preparation of the TCRbeta library used unique molecular identifiers. TCRdb recomputed calls from the PCR reads with MiXCR, one row per CDR3 protein. Of roughly 190,000 distinct CDR3 sequences in the sample, roughly 14% are singletons; the top ten hold 13%. Sequenced material: PBMCs from the stem cell graft donor, taken from the stem cell graft. Receptors originate from a human donor who donated a stem cell graft to a child with acute lymphoblastic leukemia.

This clonotype came up a few times. The chain employs TRBV11-3 and TRBJ2-4, with a weak D call TRBD2 (5 bases). The CDR3 loop spans 14 amino acids. Trimming removed 8 bases from V and 4 bases from J, with 15 bases in between. Germline V gene data show CDR1 as SGHNT and CDR2 as YENEEA. CDR3: CASAGRPVKNIQYF. The CDR3 coding sequence is TGTGCCAGCGCTGGGAGACCAGTAAAAAACATTCAGTACTTC.

This clonotype was counted many times. This sequence joins TRBV12-3 or TRBV12-4 and TRBJ2-2; 9 bases match TRBD2. CDR3 length: 17 residues. Losses at the gene ends were 6 bases for V and 6 bases for J; bases not matched to a gene: 14. The CDR3 nucleotides read TGTGCCAGCAGACCCTCCCAACTGGCGGGAGGGCCCGGGGAGCTGTTTTTT. This translates into CASRPSQLAGGPGELFF.

The J gene is TRBJ2-1, the V gene TRBV5-4; 14 positions agree with TRBD2. V was clipped by 3 bases and J by 8 bases; unmatched bases: 7. The CDR3 spans 16 residues. Looked up from germline, CDR1 is SGHNT and CDR2 is YYREEE (reference sequence). The CDR3 loop reads CASSSPTSGRVDEQFF. DNA of the CDR3: TGTGCCAGCAGCTCGCCGACTAGCGGGAGGGTAGATGAGCAGTTCTTC.

The table lists this clonotype with many counts. The chain combines TRBV5-5 with TRBJ1-6; D is unclear. In germline, CDR1 is SGHKS, CDR2 YYEKEE (reference sequence). CDR3 size: 17 residues. V lost 0 bases to trimming and J lost 0 bases, with 10 bases between them. CDR3 loop: CASSLGPKSSYNSPLHF. The DNA for the CDR3 is TGTGCCAGCAGCTTGGGGCCCAAAAGCTCCTATAATTCACCCCTCCACTTT. Combining the CDR3 with reference TRBV5-5 and TRBJ1-6 gives the whole variable domain DAGVTQSPTHLIKTRGQQVTLRCSPISGHKSVSWYQQVLGQGPQFIFQYYEKEERGRGNFPDRFSARQFPNYSSELNVNALLLGDSALYLCASSLGPKSSYNSPLHFGNGTRLTVT.

This clonotype was observed many times. V is TRBV5-1 and J is TRBJ2-7, with D unclear. This CDR3 is built from 13 residues. The germline CDR1 and CDR2 sequences are SGHRS and YFSETQ. The V gene lost 1 base and the J gene lost 2 bases, with 7 bases spanning the gap. CDR3 in amino acids: CASSLLQTYEQYF. CDR3 nucleotides: TGCGCCAGCAGCTTGCTACAGACCTACGAGCAGTACTTC.

The sample holds many counts of this clonotype. The genes are TRBV5-1 and TRBJ1-2; D gene unclear. The V end lost 3 bases, the J end lost 2 bases, and 8 bases lay between the germline ends. The CDR3 loop spans 13 amino acids. The V gene's germline CDR1 is SGHRS and CDR2 YFSETQ. The DNA for the CDR3 is TGCGCCAGCAGCTCGGACGGAAACTATGGCTACACCTTC. Translation gives CASSSDGNYGYTF.

This clonotype was counted ten times or more. The rearrangement uses TRBV5-1 and TRBJ2-1; 7 nucleotides match TRBD1. Per germline, CDR1 SGHRS and CDR2 YFSETQ. The V segment lost 7 bases and the J segment 1 base; nucleotides outside the gene matches: 5. This CDR3 region has 14 residues. CDR3 bases: TGCGCCAGCCGGACAGGAGAGTCCTACAATGAGCAGTTCTTC. It yields the protein CASRTGESYNEQFF. The full variable domain, rest sourced from reference TRBV5-1 and TRBJ2-1, is KAGVTQTPRYLIKTRGQQVTLSCSPISGHRSVSWYQQTPGQGLQFLFEYFSETQRNKGNFPGRFSGRQFSNSRSEMNVSTLELGDSALYLCASRTGESYNEQFFGPGTRLTVL.

About this clonotype itself: A much bigger clone sits one base away, suggesting this may be a read error. The chain recombines TRBV7-8 with TRBJ1-5; no clear D gene. CDR3 length: 15 amino acids. Germline V gives CDR1 SGHVS, CDR2 FQNEAQ. The CDR3, as DNA: TGTGCCAGCAGCCGGTCCCGTTTTGGCAATCAGCCCCATCATTTT. Residues: CASSRSRFGNQPHHF.

This chain uses TRBV11-1 with TRBJ2-7; either TRBD1 or TRBD2 may fit D (5 bases each). Germline-derived CDR1 and CDR2 are SGHAT and FQDESV (reference sequence). Trimming left V 5 bases short and J 3 bases short, with 11 bases between. The CDR3 consists of 13 residues. CDR3 sequence reads: CASSRVGDYEQYF. The CDR3 bases are TGTGCCAGCAGCAGAGTGGGGGACTACGAGCAGTACTTC.

This clonotype occurred many times. The chain is built from TRBV20-1 and TRBJ2-1, with 10 bases matching TRBD2. Trimming at V came to 6 bases and at J to 6 bases, leaving 11 bases not matched to a gene. The CDR3 extends over 15 amino acids. The germline CDR1 and CDR2 sequences are DFQATT and SNEGSKA (reference sequence). The CDR3 region has the DNA TGCAGTGCGAGAAGGACTAGCGGAGGGGGCAATGAGCAGTTCTTC. Translation: CSARRTSGGGNEQFF.

This clonotype occurred a few times. The chain carries TRBV12-3 or TRBV12-4 and TRBJ2-7; TRBD2 matches 7 bases. V gave up 6 bases and J gave up 3 bases; unmatched junction bases: 11. The CDR3 is made up of 15 amino acids. In nucleotides, the CDR3 is TGTGCCAGCAGCCCAGAGCGGGGCTCTTTCTACGAGCAGTACTTC. This sequence encodes CASSPERGSFYEQYF.

This clonotype has just a few counts. The chain links TRBV5-1 to TRBJ2-4, with TRBD2 matching 9 bases. Trimming cost V 4 bases and J 3 bases; bases outside gene matches: 8. CDR3 size: 16 residues. Germline V gene lookup returns CDR1 SGHRS and CDR2 YFSETQ. This CDR3 reads CASSQIAGEGKNIQYF. The DNA for the CDR3 is TGCGCCAGCAGCCAGATAGCGGGAGAGGGCAAAAACATTCAGTACTTC.

This clonotype was counted many times. The junction departs from germline at one end; a sequencing error may be responsible. The chain couples TRBV28 to TRBJ2-1; no definite D call. From germline, CDR1 is MDHEN and CDR2 SYDVKM. CDR3 length equals 9 residues. The CDR3 is CASSSPEVF. Here the CDR3 DNA reads TGTGCCAGCAGTTCCCCCGAGGTCTTC.

Many counts were recorded for this clonotype. In DNA form, the CDR3 reads TGTGCCACCACGGGACTAAGGAGCACAGATACGCAGTATTTT. Translated, it gives CATTGLRSTDTQYF. The chain carries TRBV6-1 and TRBJ2-3; 7 nucleotides agree with TRBD2. V shed 10 bases and J 0 bases; nucleotides not matched to a gene: 7. The germline V gene has CDR1 MNHNS and CDR2 SASEGT. The CDR3 is 14 residues long.

A remark on this clonotype: Since no conserved phenylalanine or tryptophan closes the CDR3, a read error is the likely cause. This chain links TRBV7-2 with TRBJ2-7; 8 nucleotides line up with TRBD1. Germline V gene data show CDR1 as SGHTA and CDR2 as FQGNSA. This CDR3 is 14 amino acids long. V lost 4 bases, J lost 3 bases, and 5 bases stayed unmatched. CDR3 sequence reads: CASSSGQAFYEQYS. The CDR3 region has the DNA TGTGCCAGCAGCTCGGGACAGGCGTTCTACGAGCAGTACTCC.

This clonotype has a handful of counts. A much larger clonotype is one base distant, so this may be a read error. J is TRBJ2-6 and V is TRBV10-3, with D possibly being TRBD1 (6 bases). CDR3 length: 13 residues. The germline V gene has CDR1 ENHRY and CDR2 SYGVKD. CDR3 in DNA: TGTGCCGCCCGACAGGCTGGGGCCAACGGCCTGACTTTC. It codes for CAARQAGANGLTF.

V is TRBV20-1 and J is TRBJ1-1; 10 bases match TRBD1. The germline V gene encodes CDR1 DFQATT and CDR2 SNEGSKA (reference sequence). The V and J ends lost 6 bases and 7 bases, in that order; junction bases with no gene match: 11. The CDR3 is 14 amino acids. CDR3 amino acids: CSAALPTGGNEAFF. CDR3 DNA sequence: TGCAGTGCCGCCCTTCCGACAGGGGGCAATGAAGCTTTCTTT.

The rearrangement uses TRBV3-1 and TRBJ2-1; D is perhaps TRBD1 or TRBD2 (6 bases each). Germline CDR1 is LGHDT and CDR2 is YNNKEL (reference sequence). V lost 4 bases and J lost 3, with 16 bases in between. The CDR3 extends over 16 amino acids. CDR3 coding DNA: TGTGCCAGCAGCCCGCACGGCGGGACATACTACAATGAGCAGTTCTTC. As protein: CASSPHGGTYYNEQFF.

To note about this clonotype: This may be a read error: a much more frequent sequence differs by one nucleotide. The V and J genes are TRBV29-1 and TRBJ2-1; D is ambiguous. V lost 2 bases and J 10 bases, leaving 12 bases between the germline ends. Germline CDR1 is SQVTM and CDR2 is ANQGSEA. The CDR3 has 12 amino acids. CDR3 amino acids: CSVETVGREQFF. The CDR3 DNA reads TGCAGCGTTGAAACAGTGGGCCGCGAGCAGTTCTTC.

This clonotype occurred many times. This chain joins TRBV5-1 and TRBJ2-4, with 9 nucleotides matching TRBD2. CDR3 length: 16 amino acids. J lost 5 bases, V lost 0 bases, and 6 bases had no gene match. Germline CDR1 and CDR2: SGHRS and YFSETQ. As DNA, the CDR3 is TGCGCCAGCAGCTTGGACTGGACTAGCGAGGAAAACATTCAGTACTTC. Its translation: CASSLDWTSEENIQYF.

This clonotype was observed many times. The chain uses TRBV6-5 and TRBJ1-4; tentative D call: TRBD1 (5 bases). Per the germline V gene, CDR1 is MNHEY and CDR2 is SVGAGI. Between the trimmed V and J ends, which lost 2 bases and 7 bases, there was a span of 11 bases. CDR3 size: 14 residues. CDR3 in DNA: TGTGCCAGCAGTTACGGCGGTGGGGGTGAAAAACTGTTTTTT. This gives the protein CASSYGGGGEKLFF.

This clonotype appeared many times. This chain's CDR3 is CASSKAGTRIYEQYF. The CDR3 nucleotides read TGTGCCAGCAGTAAGGCCGGGACTAGGATCTACGAGCAGTACTTC. The chain uses TRBV6-1 and TRBJ2-7; 8 bases fit TRBD2. CDR1 and CDR2 (germline): MNHNS, SASEGT. V was clipped by 5 bases and J by 3 bases; unmatched bases: 9. The CDR3 runs 15 residues.

This clonotype was counted many times. The V gene is TRBV20-1, the J gene TRBJ2-5, with TRBD2 matching over 12 bases. Germline V gives CDR1 DFQATT, CDR2 SNEGSKA (reference sequence). The CDR3 has 14 residues. Germline trimming cut 3 bases from V and 5 bases from J; bases unmatched to any gene: 4. The CDR3 DNA sequence: TGCAGTGCTAGTCCTACTAGCGGGGGGGAGACCCAGTACTTC. It codes for CSASPTSGGETQYF.

The chain uses TRBV5-1 and TRBJ2-1; 8 nucleotides align to TRBD2. CDR1 SGHRS and CDR2 YFSETQ come from the germline V gene. The CDR3 length is 16 residues. V lost 5 bases, J lost 6 bases, and 13 bases stayed unmatched. The CDR3 sequence is CASRSRAGTRGNEQFF. The DNA of the CDR3 is TGCGCCAGCAGGTCGCGCGCCGGGACTAGAGGCAATGAGCAGTTCTTC.

The chain uses TRBV29-1 and TRBJ2-1; D perhaps matches TRBD1 (6 bases). V was trimmed by 3 bases and J by 5 bases, leaving 14 bases between them. The CDR3 is 14 residues long. Germline V CDR1 and CDR2: SQVTM, ANQGSEA. CDR3 amino acids: CSVEGMTGHNEQFF. The CDR3 coding sequence is TGCAGCGTTGAGGGGATGACAGGACACAATGAGCAGTTCTTC.

Ten or more counts support this clonotype. The chain couples TRBV12-3 or TRBV12-4 to TRBJ1-5, with D perhaps TRBD1 (6 bases). Between the trimmed V and J ends, which lost 0 bases and 4 bases, there was a span of 10 bases. This CDR3 has 15 residues. CDR3 bases: TGTGCCAGCAGTTTAGCGGGGGCAGGAAATCAGCCCCAGCATTTT. Translated: CASSLAGAGNQPQHF.

This clonotype occurred many times. The chain has TRBV20-1 and TRBJ2-5, with TRBD1 matching 10 bases. The CDR3 has 15 residues. CDR1 DFQATT and CDR2 SNEGSKA come from the germline V gene (reference sequence). With V trimmed by 0 bases and J by 5 bases, 6 bases remained unmatched. The CDR3 nucleotides read TGCAGTGCTAGAGAAGGGACAGGGGTGTTGGAGACCCAGTACTTC. Residues: CSAREGTGVLETQYF.

This clonotype was counted at least ten times. The chain employs TRBV7-9 and TRBJ2-1, with TRBD2 matching 11 bases. The germline CDR1 and CDR2 sequences are SEHNR and FQNEAQ (reference sequence). V was pared by 3 bases and J by 6 bases, with 7 bases of the junction left unmatched. The CDR3 spans 16 residues. The CDR3 protein is CASSFQTSGRSNEQFF. CDR3 DNA sequence: TGTGCCAGCAGCTTTCAAACTAGCGGGAGAAGCAATGAGCAGTTCTTC.

This clonotype was detected many times. The chain couples TRBV7-8 to TRBJ2-3; TRBD1 agrees at 8 bases. The V segment lost 2 bases and the J segment 2 bases; nucleotides outside the gene matches: 15. This CDR3 region has 19 residues. Germline CDR1 and CDR2: SGHVS and FQNEAQ. The CDR3 reads CASSLIPETETGVTDTQYF. The CDR3 DNA follows: TGTGCCAGCAGCTTAATCCCCGAAACCGAGACAGGGGTCACAGATACGCAGTATTTT.